Described below is a single T cell receptor beta chain sequence and its context. This sample is drawn from a study of blood T cell repertoires in COVID-19. About the research overall: Sample material is recorded as cDNA or gDNA derived from T cells, B-cell-depleted T cells, or PBMCs.

In assigning cohorts, the study relied on participant-reported clinical history. CDR1 SGHDT and CDR2 YYEEEE come from the germline V gene. The junction had 15 bases not matched to a gene; V was cut back by 6 bases and J by 3 bases. The CDR3 is 17 amino acids. Authors' analysis steps: Amplifying reference gene primers gave estimates of nucleated cell counts. Data came from immunoSEQ multiplex PCR; TCRdb stores just in-frame clones and leaves some out. Clonal size and the V and J genes are those of that table, whereas D and trimming came from the DNA. The sample includes 260,000 or so clones, around 82% of them seen just once.

The sample comprised PBMCs or T cells enriched from blood (not recorded which). The chain is built from TRBV5-6 and TRBJ2-7; 10 bases agree with TRBD1. This receptor was taken from a woman in her thirties or forties who had been exposed to COVID-19. The CDR3 DNA reads TGTGCCAGCATTTCCAGACAGGGGGCCTATGCCCACTACGAGCAGTACTTC. This encodes CASISRQGAYAHYEQYF.